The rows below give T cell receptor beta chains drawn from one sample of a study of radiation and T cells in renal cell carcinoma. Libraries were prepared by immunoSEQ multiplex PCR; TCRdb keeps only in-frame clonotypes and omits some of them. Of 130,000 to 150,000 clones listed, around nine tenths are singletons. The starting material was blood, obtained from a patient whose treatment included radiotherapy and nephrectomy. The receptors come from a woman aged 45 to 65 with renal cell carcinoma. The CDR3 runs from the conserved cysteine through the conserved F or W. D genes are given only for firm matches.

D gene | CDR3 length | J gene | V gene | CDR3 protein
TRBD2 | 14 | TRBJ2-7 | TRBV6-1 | CASSWGTNSYEQYF
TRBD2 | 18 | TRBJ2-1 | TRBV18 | CASSRGLAGLRSYNEQFF
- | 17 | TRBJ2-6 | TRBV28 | CASSFTGLSSGANVLTF
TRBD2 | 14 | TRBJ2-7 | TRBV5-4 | CASSLTSGAYEQYF
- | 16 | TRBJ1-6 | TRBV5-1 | CASSPRVSSYNSPLHF
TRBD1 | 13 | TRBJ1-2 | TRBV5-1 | CASGTGEGYGYTF
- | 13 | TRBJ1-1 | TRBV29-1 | CSVSDRLNTEAFF
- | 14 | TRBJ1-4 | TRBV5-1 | CASSLNGLDEKLFF
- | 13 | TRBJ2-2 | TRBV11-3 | CASSYSYTGELFF
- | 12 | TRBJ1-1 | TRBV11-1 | CASSLLQGEAFF
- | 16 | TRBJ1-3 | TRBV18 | CASSSLPLGSGNTIYF
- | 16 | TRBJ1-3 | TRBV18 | CASSPSAGSSGNTIYF
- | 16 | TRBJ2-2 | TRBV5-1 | CASTGARLLTSGELFF
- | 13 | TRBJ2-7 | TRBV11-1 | CASSYGSSYEQYF
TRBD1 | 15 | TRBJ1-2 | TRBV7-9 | CASSLNPGQGEGYTF
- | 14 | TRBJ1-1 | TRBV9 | CASSVVVGGTEAFF
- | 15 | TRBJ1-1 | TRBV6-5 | CASSWGSTMNTEAFF
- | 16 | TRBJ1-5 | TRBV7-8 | CASSLSGGRANQPQHF
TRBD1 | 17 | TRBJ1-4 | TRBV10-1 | CASSEPDRGRYDEKLFF
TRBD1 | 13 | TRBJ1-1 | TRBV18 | CASNGQATFEAFF
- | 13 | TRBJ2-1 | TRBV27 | CASSLNFGNEQFF
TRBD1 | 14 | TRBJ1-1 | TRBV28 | CASSPSRQGRRAFF
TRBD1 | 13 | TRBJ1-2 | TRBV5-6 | CASSTRGRSGYTF
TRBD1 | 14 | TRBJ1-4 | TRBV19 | CASMMTGGNEKLFF
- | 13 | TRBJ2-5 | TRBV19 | CASSITGGETQYF
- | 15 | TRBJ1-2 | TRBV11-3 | CASRTDGSPNYGYTF
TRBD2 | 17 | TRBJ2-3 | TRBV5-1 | CASSLEGLSGVIDTQYF
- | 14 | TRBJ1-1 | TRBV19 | CASFSDSGYTEAFF
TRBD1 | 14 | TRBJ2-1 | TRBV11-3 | CASSSTGGSNEQFF
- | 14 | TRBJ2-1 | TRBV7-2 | CASSLALQNNEQFF
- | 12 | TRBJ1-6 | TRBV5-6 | CASSLASSPLHF
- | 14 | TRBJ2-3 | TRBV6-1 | CASSGELSTDTQYF
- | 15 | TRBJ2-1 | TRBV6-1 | CASLWGQGSYNEQFF
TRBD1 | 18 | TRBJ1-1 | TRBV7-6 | CASSLVGSGTGLNTEAFF
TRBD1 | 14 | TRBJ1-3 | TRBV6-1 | CASSTQGQGNTIYF
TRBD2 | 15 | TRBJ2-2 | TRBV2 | CASSGGLAISGELFF
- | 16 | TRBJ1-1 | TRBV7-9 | CASSLWRSQGDTEAFF
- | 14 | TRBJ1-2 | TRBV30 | CAWNKRTENYGYTF
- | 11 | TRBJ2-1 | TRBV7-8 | CASSPGFGQFF
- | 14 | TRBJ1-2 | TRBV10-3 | CAISESSQTYGYTF
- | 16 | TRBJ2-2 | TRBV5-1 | CASSYQGIRDTGELFF
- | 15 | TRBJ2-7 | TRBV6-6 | CASSYGRGVSYEQYF
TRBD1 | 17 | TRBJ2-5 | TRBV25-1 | CASSEYAGTGQWETQYF
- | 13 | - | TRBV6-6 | CASFRTLQETQYF
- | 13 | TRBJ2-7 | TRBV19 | CASTGDPLGEQYF
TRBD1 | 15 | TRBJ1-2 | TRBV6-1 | CASSSLGQGNYGYTF
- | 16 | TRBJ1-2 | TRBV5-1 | CASSSQSMRGPYGYTF
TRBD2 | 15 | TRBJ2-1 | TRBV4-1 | CASSHLSGGANEQFF
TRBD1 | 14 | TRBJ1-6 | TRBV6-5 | CATSQTGPNSPLHF
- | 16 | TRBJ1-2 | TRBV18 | CASSPPNGGVRYGYTF
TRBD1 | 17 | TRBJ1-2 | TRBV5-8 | CASSSKGDRGRFRGYTF
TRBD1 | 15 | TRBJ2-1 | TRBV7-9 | CASSLIRTGRNEQFF